The 20 T cell receptor beta chains listed next were all sequenced from one sample in a study of CXCR4 blockade with PD-1 therapy in pancreatic cancer. Sequencing used immunoSEQ multiplex PCR; TCRdb keeps in-frame clones, though not all of them. This sample has about 460 clones, with approximately 73% found just once. Sequencing was performed on tumor tissue, taken before culture. The receptors shown here come from a human donor with pancreatic ductal adenocarcinoma.

The chain is built from TRBV6-8 and TRBJ2-1; a weak D match, TRBD2 (5 bases). The germline V gene has CDR1 MNHGY and CDR2 SAAAGT. This CDR3 spans 15 amino acids. V was clipped by 0 bases and J by 5 bases, with 11 bases between them. CDR3 DNA: TGTGCCAGCAGTTACTCGGGCGAGCGGAACAATGAGCAGTTCTTC. Encoded protein: CASSYSGERNNEQFF.

This chain joins TRBV11-3 and TRBJ1-3; no definite D call. Germline CDR1 and CDR2: SGHNT and YENEEA. The CDR3 length is 16 residues. Trimming shortened V by 4 bases and J by 0 bases, and 13 bases separated the two germline ends. The CDR3 bases are TGTGCCAGCAGCTCCTCCCTTCTCCACTCTGGAAACACCATATATTTT. This translates into CASSSSLLHSGNTIYF. Complete variable domain (other parts from reference TRBV11-3 and TRBJ1-3): EAGVVQSPRYKIIEKKQPVAFWCNPISGHNTLYWYLQNLGQGPELLIRYENEEAVDDSQLPKDRFSAERLKGVDSTLKIQPAELGDSAVYLCASSSSLLHSGNTIYFGEGSWLTVV.

The chain joins TRBV10-2 to TRBJ2-5; 7 nucleotides match TRBD2. Unmatched junction bases numbered 7, after V lost 6 bases and J lost 3 bases. This CDR3 comprises 14 residues. Germline V gene sequence: CDR1 WSHSY, CDR2 SAAADI. CDR3 in amino acids: CASSPSTSEETQYF. The CDR3 DNA reads as TGCGCCAGCAGCCCCTCTACTAGCGAAGAGACCCAGTACTTC.

The rearrangement links TRBV7-7 to TRBJ1-1; 10 bases map to TRBD1. Germline V gives CDR1 SSHAT, CDR2 FNYEAQ (reference sequence). The CDR3 is 14 residues long. The V and J ends lost 2 bases and 12 bases, in that order; junction bases with no gene match: 9. CDR3 loop: CASSLNQGTGDPFF. The CDR3 nucleotides read TGTGCCAGCAGCTTAAACCAGGGGACAGGGGATCCTTTCTTT. Together with reference TRBV7-7 and TRBJ1-1, the CDR3 gives the full variable domain: GAGVSQSPRYKVTKRGQDVTLRCDPISSHATLYWYQQALGQGPEFLTYFNYEAQPDKSGLPSDRFSAERPEGSISTLTIQRTEQRDSAMYRCASSLNQGTGDPFFGQGTRLTVV.

The chain uses TRBV11-3 and TRBJ2-5, with TRBD1 matching over 7 bases. Per germline, CDR1 SGHNT and CDR2 YENEEA. This CDR3 is 15 amino acids long. Unmatched junction bases numbered 9, after V lost 5 bases and J lost 3 bases. DNA of the CDR3: TGTGCCAGCAGCCAATACAGGGGCGGCGAAGAGACCCAGTACTTC. Its translation is CASSQYRGGEETQYF.

The gene calls are TRBV19 and TRBJ2-7; D gene unclear. There are 13 residues in the CDR3. CDR1 is LNHDA and CDR2 is SQIVND in the germline V gene (reference sequence). The germline V and J ends were trimmed by 0 bases and 2 bases, with 5 bases remaining between them. The CDR3 nucleotides are TGTGCCAGTAGTATAGATGGCCCCTACGAGCAGTACTTC. This encodes CASSIDGPYEQYF.

The chain employs TRBV11-3 and TRBJ1-1; 7 bases align to TRBD1. CDR1 is SGHNT and CDR2 is YENEEA in the germline V gene. Trimming removed 5 bases from V and 0 bases from J; junction bases left unmatched: 3. The length of the CDR3 is 14 residues. CDR3 DNA sequence: TGTGCCAGCAGCAAGGGACAGTTGAACACTGAAGCTTTCTTT. It codes for CASSKGQLNTEAFF.

The chain has TRBV11-3 and TRBJ2-2, with D uncertain. This CDR3 contains 15 residues. The germline CDR1 and CDR2 sequences are SGHNT and YENEEA. V was pared by 5 bases and J by 4 bases, with 14 bases between. The CDR3 DNA follows: TGTGCCAGCAGCCAGGCAAGGGTCAGCACCGGGGAGCTGTTTTTT. Translating gives CASSQARVSTGELFF.

This clone is judged hyperexpanded (1% or more). The chain links TRBV11-3 to TRBJ1-2, with a tentative D call TRBD1 (6 bases). CDR1 and CDR2 (germline): SGHNT, YENEEA. The CDR3 is 18 amino acids. V was trimmed by 5 bases and J by 0 bases, leaving 22 bases between them. The CDR3 DNA sequence: TGTGCCAGCAGCCAATCCCTCCCCCGGGACACTGCTAACTATGGCTACACCTTC. Translating it yields CASSQSLPRDTANYGYTF.

This sequence joins TRBV28 and TRBJ2-7; D is tentatively TRBD1 or TRBD2 (6 bases each). Germline V lookup: CDR1 MDHEN, CDR2 SYDVKM. V dropped 5 bases and J dropped 4 bases, with 18 bases sitting between them. The CDR3 has 15 residues. The chain's CDR3 is CASSPRGAGRYEQYF. CDR3 DNA sequence: TGTGCCAGCAGTCCAAGGGGGGCAGGGCGGTACGAGCAGTACTTC.

This clone is categorized as hyperexpanded. V gene TRBV19 combines with J gene TRBJ1-1; tentative D call: TRBD1 (6 bases). V gave up 4 bases and J gave up 0 bases, with 12 bases separating them. The CDR3 length is 15 residues. Germline assignment: CDR1 LNHDA and CDR2 SQIVND (reference sequence). CDR3 region: CASSTYRVMNTEAFF. The CDR3 coding sequence is TGTGCCAGTAGTACCTACAGGGTAATGAACACTGAAGCTTTCTTT.

V is TRBV11-3 and J is TRBJ2-7; D ambiguous. CDR1 and CDR2 (germline): SGHNT, YENEEA. CDR3 length: 14 amino acids. Trimming cost V 4 bases and J 2 bases, with 12 bases left between them. The CDR3: CASSSGSYTYEQYF. The CDR3 DNA follows: TGTGCCAGCAGCTCGGGCAGCTACACCTACGAGCAGTACTTC.

V usage is TRBV6-8 and J usage is TRBJ2-2, with D possibly matching TRBD1 (5 bases). The CDR3 has 14 residues. Germline V gives CDR1 MNHGY, CDR2 SAAAGT. The V and J ends lost 10 bases and 1 base respectively, with 13 bases between them. CDR3 in DNA: TGTGCCATCAGATCCAGGGAGAACACCGGGGAGCTGTTTTTT. Encoded protein: CAIRSRENTGELFF.

This chain joins TRBV6-8 and TRBJ1-4; D may be TRBD1 (6 bases). Germline V gene sequence: CDR1 MNHGY, CDR2 SAAAGT. The CDR3 is 14 residues long. Trimming pared 6 bases from V and 4 bases from J, leaving 12 bases between. CDR3 amino acids: CASRRQADNEKLFF. The CDR3, as DNA: TGTGCCAGCAGACGACAGGCCGATAATGAAAAACTGTTTTTT.

This rearrangement joins TRBV2 to TRBJ2-3, with D tentatively TRBD2 (6 bases). There are 14 residues in the CDR3. Germline CDR1 and CDR2: SNHLY and FYNNEI. V was cut by 9 bases and J by 4 bases, with 17 bases left in between. The CDR3 DNA follows: TGTGCCAGTTCCCGGGACTCCTCGGCAGATACGCAGTATTTT. It is translated as CASSRDSSADTQYF.

The rearrangement uses TRBV19 and TRBJ2-5; 7 bases are shared with TRBD1. Germline V gives CDR1 LNHDA, CDR2 SQIVND (reference sequence). This CDR3 contains 13 residues. V dropped 5 bases and J dropped 6; count of bases not matched to a gene: 6. The CDR3 loop reads CASSLLTGQTQYF. DNA of the CDR3: TGTGCCAGTAGTCTGCTGACAGGGCAGACCCAGTACTTC. Full variable domain (outside the CDR3, taken from reference TRBV19 and TRBJ2-5): DGGITQSPKYLFRKEGQNVTLSCEQNLNHDAMYWYRQDPGQGLRLIYYSQIVNDFQKGDIAEGYSVSREKKESFPLTVTSAQKNPTAFYLCASSLLTGQTQYFGPGTRLLVL.

This clone was seen only once. The gene calls are TRBV6-8 and TRBJ1-2, with 9 bases matching TRBD1. Per the germline V gene, CDR1 is MNHGY and CDR2 is SAAAGT. V was pared by 6 bases and J by 5 bases, with 10 bases of the junction left unmatched. The CDR3 consists of 15 residues. The CDR3 DNA reads as TGTGCCAGCAGCGGGACAGGGTTATCAGGATATGGCTACACCTTC. It specifies CASSGTGLSGYGYTF.

This clone was counted once. The chain uses TRBV30 and TRBJ2-7; no reliable D call. The CDR3 spans 15 residues. V was cut by 0 bases and J by 3 bases, with 15 bases left in between. Germline V gene sequence: CDR1 GTSNPN, CDR2 SVGIG (reference sequence). CDR3 region: CAWSVVAETLYEQYF. The CDR3 bases are TGTGCCTGGAGTGTAGTTGCGGAGACCCTCTACGAGCAGTACTTC.

The chain couples TRBV19 to TRBJ2-1, with 9 positions matching TRBD1. V trimming: 7 bases; J trimming: 4 bases; junction bases outside the gene matches: 8. This CDR3 region has 15 residues. Germline CDR1 and CDR2: LNHDA and SQIVND (reference sequence). The CDR3 region has the DNA TGTGCCAGTACCGCGGACAGGGGAGGGTACAATGAGCAGTTCTTC. It codes for CASTADRGGYNEQFF.

The chain uses TRBV12-5 and TRBJ1-1, with D tentatively TRBD1 (6 bases). Germline lookup yields CDR1 LGHNT and CDR2 FRNRAP. This CDR3 region has 14 residues. The CDR3 loop is CASTQTGGFTEAFF. CDR3 coding DNA: TGTGCCAGCACCCAGACAGGCGGATTTACTGAAGCTTTCTTT. The whole variable domain, filled in from reference TRBV12-5 and TRBJ1-1, reads DARVTQTPRHKVTEMGQEVTMRCQPILGHNTVFWYRQTMMQGLELLAYFRNRAPLDDSGMPKDRFSAEMPDATLATLKIQPSEPRDSAVYFCASTQTGGFTEAFFGQGTRLTVV.